The clone carrying this T cell receptor beta chain was detected many times. Its specificity is not known. The source of the sample is a study of T cells in Graves' hyperthyroidism and ophthalmopathy. Points from the study as a whole: The authors' 13 V-J model separated ophthalmopathy from stable hyperthyroidism.

The germline gives CDR1 MGHRA, CDR2 YSYEKL. The J segment lost 6 bases and the V segment lost 1 base, leaving 6 bases of the junction unmatched. The CDR3 length is 15 residues. RNA transcripts yielded amplified TCR beta CDR3 regions. The HTBI primer set served for first-round RT-PCR of the TCR CDR3. TCRdb ran MiXCR on the multiplex PCR reads and lists one entry per CDR3 protein. The table includes 800,000 or so distinct CDR3 sequences, around 39% detected once. A lack of ophthalmopathy progression within 18 months defined stable Graves' hyperthyroidism. Exclusion followed for patients with uncontrolled infection, other autoimmune disease, pregnancy or lactation.

This TCR was sampled from a young man with Graves' hyperthyroidism. This chain uses TRBV4-1 with TRBJ1-5, with 7 bases aligning to TRBD1. Material: blood. As DNA, the CDR3 is TGCGCCAGCAGCCAAGGGGACAGCTCACGTCAGCCCCAGCATTTT. It is translated as CASSQGDSSRQPQHF.